These 5 T cell receptor beta chains originate from one sample sequenced in a study of blood T cell repertoires in COVID-19. The table came from immunoSEQ multiplex PCR; TCRdb's copy has only in-frame clones and leaves some out. The sample has 250,000 to 300,000 clones, 90% seen once. Sequencing was carried out using peripheral blood. These receptors originate from a woman between 50 and 59 years old with COVID-19, enrolled during active disease.

The CDR3 DNA is TGTGCCAGCAGCCGTCTATATTACTATGGCTACACCTTC. Residues: CASSRLYYYGYTF. This chain connects TRBV11-3 to TRBJ1-2; D gene uncertain. The CDR3 length is 13 residues. V was pared by 5 bases and J by 3 bases, with 10 bases between. Germline-derived CDR1 and CDR2 are SGHNT and YENEEA.

The chain joins TRBV5-5 to TRBJ1-5; the match to TRBD1 covers 9 bases. This CDR3 contains 15 residues. Trimming took 5 bases from V and 4 from J; bases not matched to a gene: 7. Germline CDR1 SGHKS, CDR2 YYEKEE (reference sequence). The CDR3 DNA reads TGTGCCAGCAGGGGGACCGGGACAGGGAATCAGCCCCAGCATTTT. Its translation: CASRGTGTGNQPQHF.

The chain employs TRBV10-3 and TRBJ2-7; TRBD2 agrees at 15 bases. Germline V gene sequence: CDR1 ENHRY, CDR2 SYGVKD. V trimming: 11 bases; J trimming: 0 bases; junction bases outside the gene matches: 11. This CDR3 has 17 amino acids. The CDR3 DNA reads as TGTGCCTCGTCGCTGGGACTAGCGGGAGGCTACTCCTACGAGCAGTACTTC. This encodes CASSLGLAGGYSYEQYF.

This sequence joins TRBV7-2 and TRBJ2-1, with 12 bases lining up with TRBD2. This CDR3 contains 16 residues. With 1 base clipped from V and 6 bases from J, the junction kept 4 bases outside the gene matches. Germline CDR1 reads SGHTA; CDR2 reads FQGNSA. CDR3: CASSLVPSGGANEQFF. The CDR3 nucleotides are TGTGCCAGCAGCTTAGTCCCTAGCGGGGGGGCCAATGAGCAGTTCTTC. Drawing the rest from reference TRBV7-2 and TRBJ2-1, the complete variable domain is GAGVSQSPSNKVTEKGKDVELRCDPISGHTALYWYRQSLGQGLEFLIYFQGNSAPDKSGLPSDRFSAERTGGSVSTLTIQRTQQEDSAVYLCASSLVPSGGANEQFFGPGTRLTVL.

CDR3 DNA sequence: TGTGCCAGCAGCCGGGACAGGGAGAGTGGCTACACCTTC. Its translation: CASSRDRESGYTF. The chain carries TRBV7-2 and TRBJ1-2; 9 nucleotides match TRBD1. The CDR3 consists of 13 residues. Germline V CDR1 and CDR2: SGHTA, FQGNSA. V lost 5 bases, J lost 7 bases, and 5 bases stayed unmatched.